A single sample is the source of the 22 T cell receptor beta chains below, sequenced in a study of T cell responses to AZD1222 COVID-19 vaccine. Repertoires were generated with immunoSEQ multiplex PCR, while TCRdb's copy carries only in-frame clones and drops some. The sample has about 150,000 clones, roughly 90% seen once. The sequenced sample was peripheral blood, obtained 28 days after the second AZD1222 dose. The receptors shown here come from an adult who received the AZD1222 COVID-19 vaccine.

The V and J genes are TRBV6-2 or TRBV6-3 and TRBJ2-1; 7 bases fit TRBD2. The CDR3 extends over 15 amino acids. J gave up 5 bases and V 0 bases, and 4 bases lay outside the gene matches. Germline CDR1 reads MNHEY; CDR2 reads SVGEGT. CDR3 sequence reads: CASSYSSGGDNEQFF. The DNA for the CDR3 is TGTGCCAGCAGTTACTCTTCGGGAGGCGACAATGAGCAGTTCTTC.

The rearrangement uses TRBV5-1 and TRBJ2-6, with TRBD1 identical over 8 bases. The CDR3 runs to 17 residues. The V and J ends lost 4 bases and 0 bases, in that order; junction bases with no gene match: 6. The germline gives CDR1 SGHRS, CDR2 YFSETQ. DNA of the CDR3: TGCGCCAGCAGCCTGAGGACAGGGAGCTCTGGGGCCAACGTCCTGACTTTC. Its translation: CASSLRTGSSGANVLTF. The complete variable domain, with remaining parts taken from reference TRBV5-1 and TRBJ2-6, reads KAGVTQTPRYLIKTRGQQVTLSCSPISGHRSVSWYQQTPGQGLQFLFEYFSETQRNKGNFPGRFSGRQFSNSRSEMNVSTLELGDSALYLCASSLRTGSSGANVLTFGAGSRLTVL.

DNA of the CDR3: TGTGCCAGCACCTTAGGGGGGTACCACGAGCAGTACTTC. Protein product: CASTLGGYHEQYF. The chain combines TRBV5-6 with TRBJ2-7; either TRBD1 or TRBD2 may supply D (6 bases each). Germline CDR1 SGHDT, CDR2 YYEEEE. The CDR3 runs 13 residues. Trimming left V 6 bases short and J 5 bases short, with 15 bases between.

V gene TRBV9 combines with J gene TRBJ2-3; 10 bases map to TRBD2. The germline gives CDR1 SGDLS, CDR2 YYNGEE. The CDR3 extends over 18 amino acids. V was pared by 2 bases and J by 0 bases, with 9 bases of the junction left unmatched. Written as DNA, the CDR3 is TGTGCCAGCAGCGTGAGCGGGAGGGGCGGGCTAAGCACAGATACGCAGTATTTT. This gives the protein CASSVSGRGGLSTDTQYF.

This sequence joins TRBV6-5 and TRBJ2-7, with D perhaps TRBD1 (5 bases). The CDR3 sequence is 16 residues long. Germline CDR1 is MNHEY and CDR2 is SVGAGI. Trimming removed 0 bases from V and 0 bases from J, with 12 bases in between. The CDR3 bases are TGTGCCAGCAGTTACTCGAGGCAGGGATCCTCCTACGAGCAGTACTTC. Its protein product is CASSYSRQGSSYEQYF.

The chain couples TRBV29-1 to TRBJ2-1, with D hard to call. From germline, CDR1 is SQVTM and CDR2 ANQGSEA. CDR3 length: 10 residues. Deletions cut 7 bases from V and 5 bases from J, with 6 bases between. The CDR3 loop reads CSAANNEQFF. As DNA, the CDR3 is TGCAGCGCCGCTAACAATGAGCAGTTCTTC.

The chain combines TRBV19 with TRBJ1-3; D may be TRBD1 (5 bases). V lost 5 bases to trimming and J lost 6 bases, with 14 bases between them. Germline CDR1 LNHDA, CDR2 SQIVND (reference sequence). The CDR3 has 14 residues. CDR3 loop: CASSGGTFENTIYF. CDR3 coding DNA: TGTGCCAGTAGTGGCGGGACGTTTGAAAACACCATATATTTT. The full variable domain, rest sourced from reference TRBV19 and TRBJ1-3, is DGGITQSPKYLFRKEGQNVTLSCEQNLNHDAMYWYRQDPGQGLRLIYYSQIVNDFQKGDIAEGYSVSREKKESFPLTVTSAQKNPTAFYLCASSGGTFENTIYFGEGSWLTVV.

The chain links TRBV2 to TRBJ2-2; no firm D call. This CDR3 is built from 12 residues. From germline, CDR1 is SNHLY and CDR2 FYNNEI. Trimming shortened V by 5 bases and J by 3 bases, and 4 bases separated the two germline ends. CDR3 bases: TGTGCCAGCAGTTACGACACCGGGGAGCTGTTTTTT. Its protein is CASSYDTGELFF.

Remarks on this clone: As the CDR3 is not closed by the conserved phenylalanine or tryptophan, this likely results from a read error. The DNA is omitted, as the CDR3 cannot be located on it reliably, and the CDR3 follows TCRdb's listing. The V gene is TRBV21-1, the J gene TRBJ1-2. TRBV21-1 is designated a pseudogene. The length of the CDR3 is 11 amino acids, counting both ends. The CDR3 region is CASSIRDVPFE.

The genes are TRBV27 and TRBJ2-1, with no clear D. The CDR3 consists of 11 residues. The germline CDR1 and CDR2 sequences are MNHEY and SMNVEV (reference sequence). V was shortened by 10 bases and J by 9 bases, with 13 bases between the two germline ends. In nucleotides, the CDR3 is TGTGCCACGCAACACGGCGGTGAGCAGTTCTTC. Its protein product is CATQHGGEQFF.

This sequence joins TRBV28 and TRBJ2-7; 9 bases line up with TRBD1. This CDR3 has 15 amino acids. Trimming took 4 bases from V and 2 from J; bases not matched to a gene: 6. Germline CDR1 and CDR2: MDHEN and SYDVKM. Here the CDR3 DNA reads TGTGCCAGCAGTTCAACCGGGACAGGGACCTACGAGCAGTACTTC. As protein: CASSSTGTGTYEQYF.

The V call is TRBV7-2, the J call TRBJ2-3; TRBD2 matches at 10 bases. The CDR3 length is 15 residues. Looked up from germline, CDR1 is SGHTA and CDR2 is FQGNSA. V gave up 7 bases and J gave up 9 bases; unmatched junction bases: 13. CDR3 sequence reads: CASTYSGGSEGTQYF. In DNA form, the CDR3 reads TGTGCCAGCACTTATAGCGGGGGGTCGGAAGGGACGCAGTATTTT.

The rearrangement uses TRBV2 and TRBJ2-7; a weak D match, TRBD1 (6 bases). The V end was cut by 9 bases, the J end by 7 bases, with 19 bases between. Germline V gene data show CDR1 as SNHLY and CDR2 as FYNNEI. This CDR3 comprises 13 residues. The CDR3: CARQGRGLGEQYF. The CDR3 region has the DNA TGTGCCAGACAGGGTAGAGGCTTGGGGGAGCAGTACTTC.

This chain joins TRBV14 and TRBJ2-1, with 11 bases identical to TRBD2. V was clipped by 8 bases and J by 7 bases; unmatched bases: 10. CDR3 length: 15 amino acids. In germline, CDR1 is SGHDN, CDR2 FVKESK. In DNA, the CDR3 is TGTGCCAGCGGGCAACTAGCGGGAGTTGGTAATGAGCAGTTCTTC. The encoded protein is CASGQLAGVGNEQFF. The full variable domain, its missing parts supplied by reference TRBV14 and TRBJ2-1, is EAGVTQFPSHSVIEKGQTVTLRCDPISGHDNLYWYRRVMGKEIKFLLHFVKESKQDESGMPNNRFLAERTGGTYSTLKVQPAELEDSGVYFCASGQLAGVGNEQFFGPGTRLTVL.

The genes are TRBV2 and TRBJ1-3; no definite D call. CDR3 length: 12 residues. In germline, CDR1 is SNHLY, CDR2 FYNNEI. Trimming shortened V by 6 bases and J by 0 bases, and 3 bases separated the two germline ends. The CDR3 DNA sequence: TGTGCCAGCAGGTCCTCTGGAAACACCATATATTTT. Translated, it gives CASRSSGNTIYF.

This sequence joins TRBV6-4 and TRBJ2-1; D is perhaps TRBD2 (5 bases). The germline V and J ends were trimmed by 3 bases and 0 bases, with 9 bases remaining between them. The V gene's germline CDR1 is MRHNA and CDR2 SNTAGT. The CDR3 covers 15 residues. The CDR3 region has the DNA TGTGCCAGCAGTGAACGGAGCGGCTCCTACAATGAGCAGTTCTTC. This encodes CASSERSGSYNEQFF.

V gene TRBV5-5 combines with J gene TRBJ2-3, with D possibly matching TRBD2 (5 bases). From germline, CDR1 is SGHKS and CDR2 YYEKEE (reference sequence). CDR3 length: 16 residues. The V gene lost 0 bases and the J gene lost 2 bases, with 13 bases spanning the gap. The CDR3, as DNA: TGTGCCAGCAGCTTGGTGTCTAGCTCTTTCACAGATACGCAGTATTTT. Translated, it gives CASSLVSSSFTDTQYF.

This chain joins TRBV29-1 and TRBJ2-7; TRBD1 aligns across 9 bases. Germline CDR1 and CDR2: SQVTM and ANQGSEA. The ends lost 3 bases at V and 4 bases at J; junction bases unmatched: 7. The CDR3 has 14 amino acids. The CDR3 region is CSVEGTGKLYEQYF. CDR3 coding DNA: TGCAGCGTTGAGGGGACAGGGAAACTTTACGAGCAGTACTTC.

In this sample, this clone turned up once. The gene calls are TRBV29-1 and TRBJ1-1; possible D gene TRBD1, 6 bases. The CDR3 has 12 residues. CDR1 and CDR2 (germline): SQVTM, ANQGSEA. Trimming stripped 4 bases from V and 3 bases from J, with 9 bases between. The chain's CDR3 is CSVGQGYTEAFF. The DNA for the CDR3 is TGCAGCGTTGGTCAGGGGTACACTGAAGCTTTCTTT.

The chain combines TRBV29-1 with TRBJ1-1, with 8 bases identical to TRBD1. Germline V gene lookup returns CDR1 SQVTM and CDR2 ANQGSEA. V dropped 6 bases and J dropped 1; count of bases not matched to a gene: 4. This CDR3 comprises 13 residues. The DNA for the CDR3 is TGCAGCGTATCACAGGGGGGGAACACTGAAGCTTTCTTT. Amino acids: CSVSQGGNTEAFF.

This chain joins TRBV2 and TRBJ2-7; 13 bases agree with TRBD2. The V gene's germline CDR1 is SNHLY and CDR2 FYNNEI. The V segment lost 5 bases and the J segment 5 bases; nucleotides outside the gene matches: 3. The CDR3 covers 14 residues. The CDR3 DNA is TGTGCCAGCAGTACCGGGACTAGCGGGAACGAGCAGTACTTC. Its translation: CASSTGTSGNEQYF. The full variable domain, rest sourced from reference TRBV2 and TRBJ2-7, is EPEVTQTPSHQVTQMGQEVILRCVPISNHLYFYWYRQILGQKVEFLVSFYNNEISEKSEIFDDQFSVERPDGSNFTLKIRSTKLEDSAMYFCASSTGTSGNEQYFGPGTRLTVT.

The V gene is TRBV2, the J gene TRBJ2-7; TRBD1 agrees at 9 bases. This CDR3 has 13 residues. Germline V lookup: CDR1 SNHLY, CDR2 FYNNEI. Trimming cost V 6 bases and J 2 bases; bases outside gene matches: 2. The CDR3 DNA reads TGTGCCAGCAGGGGACAGGGCCCCTACGAGCAGTACTTC. Its translation is CASRGQGPYEQYF.